The 25 T cell receptor beta chains given below trace back to one sample, sequenced in a study of blood T cell repertoires in COVID-19. The method was immunoSEQ multiplex PCR; TCRdb's version includes in-frame clones alone and lacks a portion of them. The repertoire holds 200,000 to 300,000 clones, with about 87% as singletons. Sequencing used PBMCs or T cells enriched from blood (not recorded which). These receptors came from a woman aged 40 to 49 with acute COVID-19.

This clone has a single count. This chain joins TRBV5-1 and TRBJ2-3; D is possibly TRBD2 (5 bases). Per the germline V gene, CDR1 is SGHRS and CDR2 is YFSETQ. The CDR3 totals 15 residues. Deletions cut 4 bases from V and 1 base from J, with 13 bases between. The CDR3 loop is CASSEGGVGTDTQYF. DNA for the CDR3: TGCGCCAGCAGCGAGGGTGGGGTGGGCACAGATACGCAGTATTTT.

V gene TRBV6-1 combines with J gene TRBJ1-2; maybe TRBD1 (6 bases). The germline V gene encodes CDR1 MNHNS and CDR2 SASEGT. The CDR3 extends over 14 amino acids. Trimming cost V 3 bases and J 5 bases, with 13 bases left between them. The CDR3 sequence is CASSEGALWYGYTF. The CDR3 bases are TGTGCCAGCAGTGAGGGGGCCCTATGGTATGGCTACACCTTC.

A few counts support this clone. The chain couples TRBV27 to TRBJ1-2; D is possibly TRBD1 (5 bases). Trimming left V 7 bases short and J 3 bases short, with 21 bases between. Looked up from germline, CDR1 is MNHEY and CDR2 is SMNVEV (reference sequence). This CDR3 comprises 16 residues. In nucleotides, the CDR3 is TGTGCCAGCACCGCACTCCCCGGGCGGGGACACTATGGCTACACCTTC. Protein: CASTALPGRGHYGYTF.

The genes are TRBV7-2 and TRBJ2-7, with 7 bases that match TRBD1. This CDR3 has 16 amino acids. Trimming cost V 3 bases and J 7 bases; bases outside gene matches: 15. Germline V CDR1 and CDR2: SGHTA, FQGNSA. CDR3: CASSFSGTVEAMEQYF. The CDR3 DNA follows: TGTGCCAGCAGCTTTTCCGGGACAGTAGAAGCCATGGAGCAGTACTTC.

The chain joins TRBV6-5 to TRBJ2-2; D might be TRBD1 (6 bases). V was cut by 5 bases and J by 4 bases, with 8 bases left in between. Germline CDR1 is MNHEY and CDR2 is SVGAGI. CDR3 length equals 13 residues. The CDR3 coding sequence is TGTGCCAGCAGTCGGACAGTCACCGGGGAGCTGTTTTTT. Its protein product is CASSRTVTGELFF.

The chain is built from TRBV30 and TRBJ2-1; TRBD1 is a possible D gene (6 bases). Germline-derived CDR1 and CDR2 are GTSNPN and SVGIG (reference sequence). V was clipped by 3 bases and J by 3 bases, with 12 bases between them. CDR3 length: 14 amino acids. CDR3: CAWRTGPGYNEQFF. The CDR3 region has the DNA TGTGCCTGGAGGACAGGTCCAGGCTACAATGAGCAGTTCTTC.

The genes are TRBV11-3 and TRBJ1-2; no clear D gene. The CDR3 length is 13 residues. V lost 4 bases and J 2 bases, leaving 8 bases between the germline ends. Looked up from germline, CDR1 is SGHNT and CDR2 is YENEEA. This CDR3 reads CASSYSTNYGYTF. In DNA, the CDR3 is TGTGCCAGCAGCTACTCCACCAACTATGGCTACACCTTC.

The chain joins TRBV27 to TRBJ2-5; D perhaps matches TRBD1 (6 bases). This CDR3 has 16 amino acids. The V gene's germline CDR1 is MNHEY and CDR2 SMNVEV (reference sequence). Trimming took 3 bases from V and 5 from J, leaving 19 bases between them. CDR3 nucleotides: TGTGCCAGCAGTTTCACACCCCTAAACAGGGACGAGACCCAGTACTTC. Protein sequence: CASSFTPLNRDETQYF.

The rearrangement uses TRBV11-3 and TRBJ2-5, with a weak D call TRBD1 (5 bases). This CDR3 contains 13 residues. Germline V gene sequence: CDR1 SGHNT, CDR2 YENEEA. The germline V and J ends were trimmed by 5 bases and 0 bases, with 7 bases remaining between them. The CDR3 spells CASSPGNQETQYF. The CDR3 nucleotides read TGTGCCAGCAGCCCAGGGAACCAAGAGACCCAGTACTTC.

The chain links TRBV30 to TRBJ1-3; D call uncertain. The germline gives CDR1 GTSNPN, CDR2 SVGIG (reference sequence). Trimming cost V 1 base and J 1 base, with 2 bases left between them. This CDR3 contains 12 residues. In DNA form, the CDR3 reads TGTGCCTGGAGTGCGTCTGGAAACACCATATATTTT. Amino acids: CAWSASGNTIYF.

This clone was counted a single time. This chain connects TRBV5-5 to TRBJ1-4; no clear D. Trimming stripped 0 bases from V and 7 bases from J, with 7 bases between. The CDR3 is 13 residues long. Germline loops: CDR1 SGHKS, CDR2 YYEKEE (reference sequence). CDR3 in amino acids: CASSLVPPEKLFF. DNA for the CDR3: TGTGCCAGCAGCTTGGTTCCTCCTGAAAAACTGTTTTTT.

This sequence joins TRBV24-1 and TRBJ2-3; 9 bases are shared with TRBD1. V dropped 1 base and J dropped 6; count of bases not matched to a gene: 25. Germline V CDR1 and CDR2: KGHDR, SFDVKD. There are 22 residues in the CDR3. The CDR3 protein is CATSDFPNRGHIPRTLRDTQYF. In nucleotides, the CDR3 is TGTGCCACCAGTGATTTCCCTAACAGGGGGCATATCCCTAGAACACTCCGGGATACGCAGTATTTT.

This chain links TRBV3-1 (or the pseudogene TRBV3-2) with TRBJ2-2, with TRBD2 matching 7 bases. The germline gives CDR1 LGHDT, CDR2 YNNKEL (reference sequence). Losses at the gene ends were 5 bases for V and 6 bases for J; bases not matched to a gene: 3. The CDR3 has 13 amino acids. The CDR3 coding sequence is TGTGCCAGCAGCACTACTAGCGCCGGGGAGCTGTTTTTT. Residues: CASSTTSAGELFF.

The chain recombines TRBV2 with TRBJ1-1; D remains ambiguous. Germline lookup yields CDR1 SNHLY and CDR2 FYNNEI. Trimming stripped 2 bases from V and 3 bases from J, with 10 bases between. The CDR3 covers 14 residues. Here the CDR3 reads CASSEMAGYTEAFF. The CDR3 nucleotides read TGTGCCAGCAGTGAAATGGCAGGATACACTGAAGCTTTCTTT.

The chain links TRBV29-1 to TRBJ1-2; 8 positions agree with TRBD1. Trimming at V came to 7 bases and at J to 0 bases, leaving 4 bases not matched to a gene. In germline, CDR1 is SQVTM, CDR2 ANQGSEA. CDR3 length: 13 amino acids. The CDR3 loop reads CSGTGSPNYGYTF. The CDR3 bases are TGCAGCGGGACAGGGAGCCCTAACTATGGCTACACCTTC.

This sequence joins TRBV11-2 and TRBJ2-1; 7 nucleotides match TRBD1. Trimming at V came to 4 bases and at J to 4 bases, leaving 4 bases not matched to a gene. This CDR3 has 14 residues. The germline CDR1 and CDR2 sequences are SGHAT and FQNNGV. This CDR3 is CASSSGTVYNEQFF. CDR3 in DNA: TGTGCCAGCAGCTCCGGGACAGTGTACAATGAGCAGTTCTTC.

This clone was seen only once. The V call is TRBV18, the J call TRBJ1-2; 8 positions agree with TRBD1. The CDR3 covers 15 residues. After removal of 4 bases from V and 6 bases from J, the junction contained 10 bases not matched to a gene. Germline values: CDR1 KGHSH, CDR2 LQKENI. The CDR3 is CASSQETTGGDGYTF. CDR3 sequence (DNA): TGTGCCAGCTCACAAGAAACCACAGGGGGGGATGGCTACACCTTC.

The chain recombines TRBV3-1 (or the pseudogene TRBV3-2) with TRBJ2-3; 10 nucleotides line up with TRBD2. This CDR3 has 16 residues. Germline loops: CDR1 LGHDT, CDR2 YNNKEL (reference sequence). V was clipped by 8 bases and J by 3 bases; unmatched bases: 11. DNA of the CDR3: TGTGCCAGCTCGCTAGCGGGGGACGTGCGGACAGATACGCAGTATTTT. Encoded protein: CASSLAGDVRTDTQYF.

V gene TRBV19 combines with J gene TRBJ2-1; D is possibly TRBD2 (6 bases). In germline, CDR1 is LNHDA, CDR2 SQIVND (reference sequence). The CDR3 consists of 17 residues. V was shortened by 6 bases and J by 6 bases, with 24 bases between the two germline ends. The CDR3 loop is CASRRGAGSPGGNEQFF. CDR3 bases: TGTGCCAGTAGGCGGGGCGCCGGCTCCCCAGGAGGCAATGAGCAGTTCTTC.

The J gene is TRBJ1-2, the V gene TRBV30; 8 bases align to TRBD1. With V trimmed by 5 bases and J by 4 bases, 3 bases remained unmatched. CDR3 length: 12 residues. The germline V gene has CDR1 GTSNPN and CDR2 SVGIG (reference sequence). DNA of the CDR3: TGTGCCTGGGGGCAGGGGGCCTATGGCTACACCTTC. It encodes CAWGQGAYGYTF.

This clone appeared once. The V and J genes are TRBV5-1 and TRBJ1-3; 8 nucleotides line up with TRBD1. Germline V gene lookup returns CDR1 SGHRS and CDR2 YFSETQ. J was trimmed by 8 bases and V by 1 base; bases with no gene match: 8. The CDR3 is 15 amino acids. CDR3 in DNA: TGCGCCAGCAGCTTGTCGCAGGGGGCTGTTGACACCATATATTTT. It translates to CASSLSQGAVDTIYF. Drawing the rest from reference TRBV5-1 and TRBJ1-3, the complete variable domain is KAGVTQTPRYLIKTRGQQVTLSCSPISGHRSVSWYQQTPGQGLQFLFEYFSETQRNKGNFPGRFSGRQFSNSRSEMNVSTLELGDSALYLCASSLSQGAVDTIYFGEGSWLTVV.

This chain joins TRBV19 and TRBJ2-2; D perhaps matches TRBD2 (7 bases). This CDR3 spans 15 amino acids. V shed 5 bases and J shed 3 bases, with 13 bases lying between them. Germline values: CDR1 LNHDA, CDR2 SQIVND (reference sequence). The CDR3 region has the DNA TGTGCCAGTAGTCGTAGGGGGGGATACACCGGGGAGCTGTTTTTT. Protein sequence: CASSRRGGYTGELFF. The variable domain in full, with the rest retrieved from reference TRBV19 and TRBJ2-2, is DGGITQSPKYLFRKEGQNVTLSCEQNLNHDAMYWYRQDPGQGLRLIYYSQIVNDFQKGDIAEGYSVSREKKESFPLTVTSAQKNPTAFYLCASSRRGGYTGELFFGEGSRLTVL.

This chain connects TRBV21-1 to TRBJ1-2. TRBV21-1 is listed as a pseudogene. The CDR3 is made up of 19 amino acids. The CDR3 DNA is TGTGCCAGCAGCAAAGAAAGACGGACGGCGGGATCTAAGAACTATGGCTACACCTTC. This translates into CASSKERRTAGSKNYGYTF.

The chain is built from TRBV18 and TRBJ1-2, with D possibly being TRBD1 (5 bases). The CDR3 is 14 residues long. From germline, CDR1 is KGHSH and CDR2 LQKENI. V gave up 4 bases and J gave up 7 bases, with 16 bases separating them. DNA for the CDR3: TGTGCCAGCTCACACCGGGACTCAAGTGGTGGCTACACCTTC. Encoded protein: CASSHRDSSGGYTF.

The rearrangement uses TRBV7-3 and TRBJ1-2; possible D gene TRBD1, 6 bases. Trimming took off 5 bases at V and 4 bases at J, with 20 bases between the two ends. This CDR3 comprises 16 residues. CDR1 and CDR2 from the germline V gene are SGHTA and FQGTGA. CDR3 protein: CASSTGTRGQIYGYTF. For the CDR3, the DNA is TGTGCCAGCAGCACAGGAACCAGGGGCCAGATCTATGGCTACACCTTC.